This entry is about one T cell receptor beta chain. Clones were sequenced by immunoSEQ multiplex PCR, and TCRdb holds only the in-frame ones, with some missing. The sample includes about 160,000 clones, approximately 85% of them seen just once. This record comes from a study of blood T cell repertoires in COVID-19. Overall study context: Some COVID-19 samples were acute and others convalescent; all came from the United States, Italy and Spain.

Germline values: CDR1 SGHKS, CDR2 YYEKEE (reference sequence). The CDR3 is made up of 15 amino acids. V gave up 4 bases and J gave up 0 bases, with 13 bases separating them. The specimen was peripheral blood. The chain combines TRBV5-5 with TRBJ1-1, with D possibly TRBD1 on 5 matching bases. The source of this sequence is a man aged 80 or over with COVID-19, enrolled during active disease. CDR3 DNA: TGTGCCAGCAGCCCCCTCAGGGCGGTGAACACTGAAGCTTTCTTT. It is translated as CASSPLRAVNTEAFF. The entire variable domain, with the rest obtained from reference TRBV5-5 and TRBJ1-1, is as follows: DAGVTQSPTHLIKTRGQQVTLRCSPISGHKSVSWYQQVLGQGPQFIFQYYEKEERGRGNFPDRFSARQFPNYSSELNVNALLLGDSALYLCASSPLRAVNTEAFFGQGTRLTVV.